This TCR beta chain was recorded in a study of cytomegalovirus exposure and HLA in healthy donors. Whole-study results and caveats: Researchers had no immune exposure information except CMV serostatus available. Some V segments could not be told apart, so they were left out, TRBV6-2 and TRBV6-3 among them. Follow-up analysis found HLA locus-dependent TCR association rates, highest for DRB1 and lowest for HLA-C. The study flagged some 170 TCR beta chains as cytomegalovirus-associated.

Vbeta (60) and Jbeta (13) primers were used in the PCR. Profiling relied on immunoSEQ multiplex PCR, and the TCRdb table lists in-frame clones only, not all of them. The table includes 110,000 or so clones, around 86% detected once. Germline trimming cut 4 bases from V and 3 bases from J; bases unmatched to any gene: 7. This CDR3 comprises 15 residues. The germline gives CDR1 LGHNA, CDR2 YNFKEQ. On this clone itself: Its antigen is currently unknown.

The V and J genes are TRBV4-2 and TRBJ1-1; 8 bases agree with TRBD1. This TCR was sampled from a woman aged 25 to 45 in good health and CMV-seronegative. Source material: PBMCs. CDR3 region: CASSPDRGRHTEAFF. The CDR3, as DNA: TGTGCCAGCAGCCCCGACAGGGGACGACACACTGAAGCTTTCTTT.